This T cell receptor (beta chain) was recorded in a study of response to subunit inactivated influenza vaccine. Study conclusions and caveats: Only a handful of new T cells, the authors suggested, are recruited with each seasonal influenza vaccination.

The CDR3 spans 12 residues. V lost 7 bases to trimming and J lost 8 bases; unmatched junction nucleotides: 3. This clonotype came up many times. No antigen is known for it. MiXCR was run by TCRdb on the RT-PCR reads, yielding one entry per CDR3 protein. Counted here are roughly 160,000 distinct CDR3 sequences, around 11% occurring once; the ten biggest clones make up about 40%. This clonotype originated in a man between 50 and 75 years old who received an inactivated influenza vaccine. Sequenced material: CD8+ T cells sorted from PBMCs, taken around 25 months after vaccination. This chain uses TRBV12-3 or TRBV12-4 with TRBJ2-1; the match to TRBD2 covers 9 bases. CDR3 bases: TGTGCCAGCACCGGGACTAGCCATGAGCAGTTCTTC. Protein: CASTGTSHEQFF.